This note documents a single T cell receptor (beta chain) sequence. Its binding antigen is unknown. This clone may be a read error of a much larger clone one base away. Given the absence of the conserved phenylalanine or tryptophan at the CDR3 end, a read error is likely. Trimming takes 3 bases from V and 2 bases from J, and the germline ends sit 18 bases apart. The germline V gene supplies CDR1 SGDLS and CDR2 YYNGEE. Inclusive of both ends, the CDR3 amounts to 16 amino acids. The read is trimmed to its CDR3 DNA, 48 bases read in frame from base 1. This sample was taken from a study of T-cell reconstitution after alpha-beta-depleted transplantation in children (TCRdb year 2016). Notes on the research overall: T-cell immune reconstitution after TCRalphabeta/CD19-depleted allogeneic hematopoietic cell transplantation in children was quantitatively tracked in the study by means of TCR repertoire profiling. What the work shows at the level of the full study, not this receptor alone: In some patients, the high TCRbeta diversity seen at day 60 was put down to recipient T cells and intrathymic progenitors that had survived conditioning. The frequencies of hyperexpanded clones fell over the following months, and after one year, T-cell counts and TCRbeta diversity were mostly attributed to newly produced T cells. The apparently early recovery of alphabetaT-cell counts about two months after transplant reportedly depended on only several hundred rapidly expanded clones that came from non-depleted graft cells.

The treatment or condition tag for this specimen amounts to: allogeneic hematopoietic cell transplantation with graft depleted of TCRalphabeta T cells and CD19 B cells. The children who served as transplant recipients had been given grafts of TCRalphabeta/CD19-depleted allogeneic hematopoietic cells. Library preparation employed PCR. Sequencing instrument: Illumina HiSeq 2500. TCR library preparation used molecular barcoding, with unique molecular identifiers applied to normalize quantification of the TCRbeta repertoire. TCRdb passed the public sequencing reads through fastp at Q25 and MiXCR, retaining productive beta sequences. Every CDR3 protein is listed once, alongside the most common genes and DNA of its rows. Present in this sample are 150,000 to 250,000 distinct CDR3 sequences, about 6% of which were seen just once. The ten largest clones capture just over 4.5% of the sample.

This sequence was found in a girl less than two years old with combined immunodeficiency, due to receive a stem cell transplant. This material consisted of PBMCs, taken before TCRalphabeta/CD19-depleted stem cell transplant. The receptor chain draws on TRBV9 and TRBJ2-7; the D call is tentative, TRBD1 or TRBD2, as each matches 5 bases. CDR3 loop: CASSAGSGTITYEQYY. DNA sequence: TGTGCCAGCAGCGCCGGATCCGGGACGATTACCTACGAGCAGTACTAC.